These 20 T cell receptor beta chains share one sample of origin, sequenced in a study of T cells in Graves' hyperthyroidism and ophthalmopathy. TCR beta CDR3 regions were amplified from RNA transcripts. A set of HTBI primers served as the primers for a first-round RT-PCR of the TCR CDR3. Each CDR3 protein gets one entry after TCRdb re-called the multiplex PCR reads with MiXCR. The sample consists of 530,000 or so distinct CDR3 sequences, 46% of them appearing once. Sequencing was carried out using peripheral blood or thyroid tissue (not recorded which). Receptors originate from a woman in her late teens or twenties with Graves' hyperthyroidism.

There are a few counts of this clonotype. A read error is possible here, since a much larger clone lies one base away. This chain connects TRBV12-3 or TRBV12-4 to TRBJ2-2; D might be TRBD1 or TRBD2, each matching 6 bases. The CDR3 length is 16 residues. The CDR3, as DNA: TGTGCCAGCAGTTTGGGGGGCAGGGCGAACGCCGGGGAGCTGTTTTTT. Translation gives CASSLGGRANAGELFF.

This clonotype occurred many times. The J gene is TRBJ2-7, the V gene TRBV29-1, with 9 bases matching TRBD2. The germline CDR1 and CDR2 sequences are SQVTM and ANQGSEA. The CDR3 has 14 residues. J lost 2 bases, V lost 4 bases, and 6 bases had no gene match. The CDR3 reads CSVGVAGAAYEQYF. CDR3 coding DNA: TGCAGCGTTGGGGTAGCGGGAGCGGCCTACGAGCAGTACTTC.

This clonotype was recorded at least ten times. The rearrangement links TRBV7-9 to TRBJ1-6; D is perhaps TRBD1 (6 bases). With 7 bases removed from V and 9 bases from J, the gap between germline ends came to 16 bases. This CDR3 comprises 14 residues. The germline gives CDR1 SEHNR, CDR2 FQNEAQ (reference sequence). CDR3 coding DNA: TGTGCCAGCACCCGACAGGATGATAGTTCACCCCTCCACTTT. This encodes CASTRQDDSSPLHF.

This clonotype was counted ten times or more. J is TRBJ2-7 and V is TRBV10-3; the D is unclear. There are 14 residues in the CDR3. The V and J ends lost 7 bases and 0 bases respectively, with 13 bases between them. CDR1 is ENHRY and CDR2 is SYGVKD in the germline V gene. In DNA, the CDR3 is TGTGCCATCACGGCGTTGGAGAGCTCCTACGAGCAGTACTTC. Protein sequence: CAITALESSYEQYF.

Concerning this clonotype: This may be a read error: a much more frequent sequence differs by one nucleotide. This rearrangement joins TRBV3-1 to TRBJ1-1; D not resolved. Germline V gene data show CDR1 as LGHDT and CDR2 as YNNKEL (reference sequence). CDR3 length: 12 amino acids. For the CDR3, the DNA is TGTGCCAGCAGCCAGTTGTCCTGGAAAGCTCTCTTT. Encoded protein: CASSQLSWKALF.

This clonotype was counted ten times or more. The chain links TRBV2 to TRBJ1-4, with D unclear. Trimming removed 5 bases at V and 1 base at J, with 2 bases between. In germline, CDR1 is SNHLY, CDR2 FYNNEI. The CDR3 is made up of 12 amino acids. The CDR3 DNA is TGTGCCAGCAGTAAAACTAATGAAAAACTGTTTTTT. Protein product: CASSKTNEKLFF.

The chain recombines TRBV12-3 or TRBV12-4 with TRBJ1-2; 9 bases match TRBD1. The V and J ends lost 5 bases and 1 base, in that order; junction bases with no gene match: 5. The CDR3 has 15 residues. CDR3 DNA: TGTGCCAGCAGTCCTGGGGACAGGGTTAACTATGGCTACACCTTC. It is translated as CASSPGDRVNYGYTF.

In its sample, this clonotype was seen many times. J is TRBJ1-2 and V is TRBV5-1, with 7 bases matching TRBD1. Germline loops: CDR1 SGHRS, CDR2 YFSETQ. J lost 5 bases, V lost 3 bases, and 7 bases had no gene match. The CDR3 extends over 14 amino acids. The CDR3 sequence: CASSSGSQGYGYTF. In DNA, the CDR3 is TGCGCCAGCAGCTCGGGGTCACAGGGGTATGGCTACACCTTC.

This clonotype was found many times. The chain combines TRBV7-9 with TRBJ2-5; D is perhaps TRBD1 (8 bases). Trimming took off 4 bases at V and 2 bases at J, with 14 bases between the two ends. CDR1 SEHNR and CDR2 FQNEAQ come from the germline V gene (reference sequence). This CDR3 region has 15 residues. The CDR3 reads CASSYGQGGQETQYF. DNA for the CDR3: TGTGCCAGCAGCTACGGACAGGGAGGGCAAGAGACCCAGTACTTC. Combining the CDR3 with reference TRBV7-9 and TRBJ2-5 gives the whole variable domain DTGVSQNPRHKITKRGQNVTFRCDPISEHNRLYWYRQTLGQGPEFLTYFQNEAQLEKSRLLSDRFSAERPKGSFSTLEIQRTEQGDSAMYLCASSYGQGGQETQYFGPGTRLLVL.

This clonotype was counted at least ten times. DNA for the CDR3: TGTGCCAGCAGCTTACTTGGGACGGACCTTTATGGCTACACCTTC. It is translated as CASSLLGTDLYGYTF. V and J are TRBV7-9 and TRBJ1-2; a weak D match, TRBD1 (5 bases). There are 15 residues in the CDR3. The germline V gene encodes CDR1 SEHNR and CDR2 FQNEAQ (reference sequence). The ends were cut back, 2 bases at V and 5 bases at J, with 15 bases in the middle.

In this sample, this clonotype turned up once. This rearrangement joins TRBV20-1 to TRBJ2-7; perhaps TRBD1 as D (6 bases). The J call is doubtful: the DNA matches TRBJ2-1 better. The germline CDR1 and CDR2 sequences are DFQATT and SNEGSKA (reference sequence). The CDR3 is 16 amino acids. The CDR3 sequence: CSARSRRTAGHNEQFF. The CDR3 bases are TGCAGTGCTAGATCCCGCAGGACAGCTGGTCACAATGAGCAGTTCTTC.

In this sample, this clonotype turned up many times. The chain links TRBV6-5 to TRBJ2-7, with 7 bases aligning to TRBD1. The junction had 7 bases not matched to a gene; V was cut back by 2 bases and J by 6 bases. The CDR3 loop spans 14 amino acids. Germline V gene data show CDR1 as MNHEY and CDR2 as SVGAGI. In DNA, the CDR3 is TGTGCCAGCAGTTACAGCGGACAGGCTCGCGAGCAGTACTTC. Translating it yields CASSYSGQAREQYF.

This chain connects TRBV7-2 to TRBJ1-5; D is uncertain. The germline V and J ends were trimmed by 1 base and 11 bases, with 15 bases remaining between them. This CDR3 spans 14 amino acids. Germline lookup yields CDR1 SGHTA and CDR2 FQGNSA. CDR3 loop: CASSLDPGQETQHF. As DNA, the CDR3 is TGTGCCAGCAGCTTAGATCCCGGCCAAGAGACCCAGCATTTT. The variable domain in full, with the rest retrieved from reference TRBV7-2 and TRBJ1-5, is GAGVSQSPSNKVTEKGKDVELRCDPISGHTALYWYRQSLGQGLEFLIYFQGNSAPDKSGLPSDRFSAERTGGSVSTLTIQRTQQEDSAVYLCASSLDPGQETQHFGDGTRLSIL.

This clonotype was recorded only once. Just one base apart from a much larger clone, this may be a read error. CDR3 amino acids: CASSETETGGCEQYF. CDR3 nucleotides: TGTGCCAGCAGCGAAACGGAAACAGGGGGCTGCGAGCAGTACTTC. The J gene is TRBJ2-7, the V gene TRBV3-1; the match to TRBD1 covers 9 bases. The trim removed 5 bases at V and 6 bases at J, leaving 11 bases unmatched. The CDR3 sequence is 15 residues long. Germline V gene sequence: CDR1 LGHDT, CDR2 YNNKEL (reference sequence).

The J gene is TRBJ2-3, the V gene TRBV20-1, with D perhaps TRBD1 or TRBD2 (6 bases each). This CDR3 region has 15 residues. V shed 6 bases and J shed 4 bases, with 20 bases lying between them. Germline loops: CDR1 DFQATT, CDR2 SNEGSKA (reference sequence). The CDR3: CSADNGGSLADTQYF. CDR3 coding DNA: TGCAGTGCGGATAACGGGGGCTCACTGGCAGATACGCAGTATTTT.

Many counts were recorded for this clonotype. V usage is TRBV6-2 or TRBV6-3 and J usage is TRBJ2-2, with D tentatively TRBD1 (5 bases). Looked up from germline, CDR1 is MNHEY and CDR2 is SVGEGT. The CDR3 runs 15 residues. V was shortened by 2 bases and J by 1 base, with 8 bases between the two germline ends. DNA of the CDR3: TGTGCCAGCAGTTACGCAGGGCGGAACACCGGGGAGCTGTTTTTT. It is translated as CASSYAGRNTGELFF.

Comments on this clonotype: A much larger clonotype is one base distant, so this may be a read error. The chain has TRBV27 and TRBJ1-5; D may be TRBD1 (5 bases). Germline V lookup: CDR1 MNHEY, CDR2 SMNVEV (reference sequence). The CDR3 consists of 14 residues. V was trimmed by 6 bases and J by 0 bases, leaving 9 bases between them. The CDR3 nucleotides read TGTGCCAGCAGCGCAGGGCATAGCAATCAGCCCCAGCATTTT. Amino acids: CASSAGHSNQPQHF.

This chain uses TRBV25-1 with TRBJ2-7, with D tentatively TRBD1 or TRBD2 (5 bases each). V dropped 11 bases and J dropped 1 base, with 15 bases sitting between them. The V gene's germline CDR1 is MGHDK and CDR2 SYGVNS. The CDR3 is 13 residues long. The CDR3 spells CAWDRVSSYEQYF. CDR3 DNA sequence: TGTGCCTGGGACCGGGTTTCATCCTACGAGCAGTACTTC.

This clonotype was detected only once. This chain connects TRBV5-5 to TRBJ2-1; TRBD2 agrees at 11 bases. V lost 4 bases, J lost 4 bases, and 7 bases stayed unmatched. CDR3 size: 16 residues. Germline assignment: CDR1 SGHKS and CDR2 YYEKEE (reference sequence). The chain's CDR3 is CASSQGLAALYNEQFF. In DNA, the CDR3 is TGTGCCAGCAGCCAGGGACTAGCGGCCTTATACAATGAGCAGTTCTTC.

This clonotype has a count of ten or more. The chain has TRBV7-2 and TRBJ1-1, with unresolved D. The V end was cut by 5 bases, the J end by 2 bases, with 9 bases between. Germline CDR1 SGHTA, CDR2 FQGNSA. This CDR3 has 13 amino acids. The CDR3 region is CASSIQTNTEAFF. DNA of the CDR3: TGTGCCAGCAGCATACAGACTAACACTGAAGCTTTCTTT.